A selection of T cell receptor beta chains follows, all from one sample in a study of breast tumors, draining lymph nodes, adjacent tissues. TCRdb ran MiXCR on the multiplex PCR reads and lists one entry per CDR3 protein. The repertoire holds around 100,000 distinct CDR3 sequences, with 21% as singletons. The sample was axillary lymph node tissue. These receptor sequences come from a female donor with breast cancer. Some clones in this sample may be carry-over from other donors' samples. Each CDR3 is given with its conserved first and last residue. The D gene is left open where the match is weak. The size entry is marked missing in some rows and otherwise reads once, few, many or a size class.

clone size: many; J gene: TRBJ2-3; CDR3 length: 13; V gene: TRBV20-1; D gene: NA; CDR3 protein: CSVPDRTRDTQYF
clone size: NA; J gene: TRBJ2-2; CDR3 length: 14; V gene: TRBV3-1; D gene: NA; CDR3 protein: CASSRQGIVGELFF
clone size: many; J gene: TRBJ2-7; CDR3 length: 15; V gene: TRBV9; D gene: TRBD2; CDR3 protein: CASSVSGGSSYEQYF
clone size: many; J gene: TRBJ2-7; CDR3 length: 14; V gene: TRBV9; D gene: NA; CDR3 protein: CASSVGRDSYEQYF
clone size: few; J gene: TRBJ1-2; CDR3 length: 14; V gene: TRBV18; D gene: NA; CDR3 protein: CASSPTGGQGGYTF
clone size: many; J gene: TRBJ1-4; CDR3 length: 11; V gene: TRBV25-1; D gene: NA; CDR3 protein: CASQREEKLFF
clone size: many; J gene: TRBJ2-5; CDR3 length: 12; V gene: TRBV28; D gene: NA; CDR3 protein: CASSPGWETQYF
clone size: many; J gene: TRBJ1-2; CDR3 length: 16; V gene: TRBV20-1; D gene: TRBD1; CDR3 protein: CSARDRNQGASYGYTF
clone size: many; J gene: TRBJ2-3; CDR3 length: 14; V gene: TRBV4-2; D gene: NA; CDR3 protein: CASSPGTFTDTQYF
clone size: few; J gene: TRBJ2-6; CDR3 length: 15; V gene: TRBV27; D gene: TRBD1; CDR3 protein: CASRQGASGANVLTF
clone size: many; J gene: TRBJ2-7; CDR3 length: 15; V gene: TRBV20-1; D gene: TRBD1; CDR3 protein: CSAQPGTEISYEQYF
clone size: many; J gene: TRBJ1-6; CDR3 length: 16; V gene: TRBV13; D gene: NA; CDR3 protein: CASSLGGADYNSPLHF
clone size: medium-sized; J gene: TRBJ1-6; CDR3 length: 14; V gene: TRBV9; D gene: NA; CDR3 protein: CASSVVSGGEPLHF
clone size: many; J gene: TRBJ2-1; CDR3 length: 17; V gene: TRBV5-1; D gene: TRBD2; CDR3 protein: CASSQSPGLAFSNEQFF
clone size: many; J gene: TRBJ2-7; CDR3 length: 14; V gene: TRBV6-1; D gene: NA; CDR3 protein: CASSPPGQNYEQYF
clone size: NA; J gene: TRBJ2-1; CDR3 length: 17; V gene: TRBV4-1; D gene: NA; CDR3 protein: CASSHSPLQPAYNERFF
clone size: many; J gene: TRBJ1-5; CDR3 length: 14; V gene: TRBV6-6; D gene: TRBD1; CDR3 protein: CASRPYRGEQPQHF
clone size: NA; J gene: TRBJ2-1; CDR3 length: 16; V gene: TRBV4-1; D gene: TRBD2; CDR3 protein: CASSQDGAGGGNEQSF
clone size: few; J gene: TRBJ2-7; CDR3 length: 14; V gene: TRBV7-2; D gene: NA; CDR3 protein: CASSLGWTSYVQYF
clone size: NA; J gene: TRBJ1-1; CDR3 length: 12; V gene: TRBV12-3/TRBV12-4; D gene: NA; CDR3 protein: CASTLGGQRAFF